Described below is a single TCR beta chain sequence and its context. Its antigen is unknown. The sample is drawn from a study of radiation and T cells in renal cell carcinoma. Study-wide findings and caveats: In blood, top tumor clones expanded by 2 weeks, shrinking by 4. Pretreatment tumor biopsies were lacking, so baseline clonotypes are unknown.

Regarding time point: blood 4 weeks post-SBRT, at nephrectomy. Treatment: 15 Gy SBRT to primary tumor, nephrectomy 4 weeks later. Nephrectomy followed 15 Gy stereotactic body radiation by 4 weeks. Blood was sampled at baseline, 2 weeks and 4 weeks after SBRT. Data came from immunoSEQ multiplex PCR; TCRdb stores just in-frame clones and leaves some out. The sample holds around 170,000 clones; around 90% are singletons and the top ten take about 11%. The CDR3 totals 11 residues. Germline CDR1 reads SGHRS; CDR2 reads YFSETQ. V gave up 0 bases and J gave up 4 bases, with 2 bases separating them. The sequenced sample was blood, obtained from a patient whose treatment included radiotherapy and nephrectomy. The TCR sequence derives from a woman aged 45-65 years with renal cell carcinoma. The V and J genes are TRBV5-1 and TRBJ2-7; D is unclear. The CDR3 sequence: CASSLEYEQYF. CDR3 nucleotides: TGCGCCAGCAGCTTGGAGTACGAGCAGTACTTC.